This record covers a single T cell receptor (beta chain). Its antigen is unknown. In germline, CDR1 is SQVTM, CDR2 ANQGSEA. This CDR3 region has 14 residues. Deletions cut 4 bases from V and 1 base from J, with 13 bases between. TCRdb re-analysed the RT-PCR reads in MiXCR, keeping a single row per CDR3 protein. The profile shows roughly 18,000 distinct CDR3 sequences, 60% to 70% of them singletons. This sample stems from a study of yellow fever vaccine responses in identical twins. Study-level points and caveats: A vaccine T cell response that seemed partly convergent and partly personalized was reported in twins.

The sequence came from a woman aged 18-29 years who received the yellow fever vaccine. This rearrangement joins TRBV29-1 to TRBJ1-1; D not resolved. This specimen consisted of T cells from blood (PBMCs), unsorted or a sorted subset (not recorded which), obtained before or after yellow fever vaccination (not recorded which). CDR3: CSVGRNSPNTEAFF. Here the CDR3 DNA reads TGCAGCGTTGGAAGGAACAGCCCGAACACTGAAGCTTTCTTT. Together with reference TRBV29-1 and TRBJ1-1, the CDR3 gives the full variable domain: SAVISQKPSRDICQRGTSLTIQCQVDSQVTMMFWYRQQPGQSLTLIATANQGSEATYESGFVIDKFPISRPNLTFSTLTVSNMSPEDSSIYLCSVGRNSPNTEAFFGQGTRLTVV.